What follows is one TCR beta chain and its context. The antigen it recognizes is unknown. One base away there is no much larger clone; base qualities are not given. The sample contains more than one DNA sequence encoding this CDR3. The data derive from a study of OX40 agonist ivuxolimab in advanced cancers. About the study as a whole: Ivuxolimab, which targeted the costimulatory receptor OX40 (CD134), was an agonistic, fully human IgG2 monoclonal antibody. Prior anti-PD-1, anti-PD-L1 or anti-CTLA-4 therapy was permitted, and checkpoint inhibitors had been received by more than 35% of dose-escalation patients. Intravenous ivuxolimab was administered to patients every 2 weeks at six dose levels: 0.01, 0.1, 0.3, 1.5, 3 and 10 mg/kg. Partial responses occurred in three dose-escalation patients, of whom one had hepatocellular carcinoma and two had cutaneous melanoma. The dose-escalation cohort was 82.7% male with a mean age of about 65 years, ranging from 23 to 79. Peripheral TCRbeta sequencing was intended to test whether TCR sequence diversity was altered and clonal T-cell expansion was caused by ivuxolimab. The paper describes the monotherapy dose-escalation part (N of about 47 patients) of the phase I trial of ivuxolimab. Among the approximately 54 dose-escalation patients, some 20 had hepatocellular carcinoma, roughly 15 melanoma, 9 renal cell carcinoma and 9 head and neck cancer.

To sequence the TCRbeta CDR3 region, genomic DNA was isolated from the sorted cells. The immunoSEQ Assay was used to sequence the TCRbeta CDR3 regions. TCRdb retrieved this table from immuneACCESS and kept in-frame rearrangements only. Not all clones are present; in checked studies, unresolved V genes account for under half, and no reason is known for the remainder. This sample holds 55,000 to 80,000 clones; around nine tenths were observed only once. The ten most abundant clones make up roughly 0.27% of the sample. Here is what the overall study found, with its caveats: Low levels of normalized T-cell clonal expansion were also seen in some patients who did not respond. In the 0.1-3.0 mg/kg groups, partial responders had among the lowest normalized peripheral clonal expansion, particularly in CD8+ T cells. After ivuxolimab, more expanded clones were found on average in CD8+ T cells than in CD4+ T cells. Antigen specificity was not determined for the clonally expanded peripheral T cells. At doses of 0.1 to 3.0 mg/kg, clonal expansion of both CD4+ and CD8+ blood T cells was observed from baseline to week 6.

Patients with a history of autoimmune disease or receiving systemic immunosuppression were excluded from the trial. Peripheral blood for TCR sequencing was drawn from every dose cohort at baseline, at cycle 4 day 1 and at cycle 7 day 1. Samples came from an open-label, multicenter, first-in-human phase I dose-escalation trial of ivuxolimab. Adults with locally advanced or metastatic melanoma, renal cell, hepatocellular, or head and neck squamous cell carcinoma were enrolled in the trial. CD4+ and CD8+ T cells were sorted separately from peripheral blood before TCR sequencing. This material consisted of CD4+ or CD8+ T cells sorted from blood, taken in a trial of the OX40 agonist ivuxolimab. This clonotype originated in an adult with an advanced solid tumor such as melanoma, head and neck, liver or kidney cancer.

The DNA reads as follows: TGTGCCAGCAGCTTAGAGGGGTTGAACACTGAAGCTTTCTTT. Translated, this is CASSLEGLNTEAFF. The chain couples TRBV11-3 to TRBJ1-1, with the D gene too uncertain to name. The CDR3 goes from the cysteine to the phenylalanine over 14 residues. The read is trimmed to its CDR3 DNA, 42 bases read in frame from base 1. V was cut back by 0 bases and J by 0 bases, leaving a gap of 5 bases between them. From a lookup of the germline V gene, CDR1 and CDR2 are SGHNT and YENEEA.